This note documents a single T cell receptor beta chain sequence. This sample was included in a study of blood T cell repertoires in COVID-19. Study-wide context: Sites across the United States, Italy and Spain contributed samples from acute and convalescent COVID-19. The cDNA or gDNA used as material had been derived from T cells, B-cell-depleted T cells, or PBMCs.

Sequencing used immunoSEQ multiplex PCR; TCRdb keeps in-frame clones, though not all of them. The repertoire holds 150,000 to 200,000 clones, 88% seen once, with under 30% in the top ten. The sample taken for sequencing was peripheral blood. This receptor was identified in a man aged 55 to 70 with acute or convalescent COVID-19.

The CDR3 sequence is CASSLQGQPRNQPQHF. The DNA for the CDR3 is TGTGCCAGCAGTTTACAGGGCCAACCAAGGAATCAGCCCCAGCATTTT. The gene calls are TRBV6-5 and TRBJ1-5, with D maybe TRBD1 (6 bases). V lost 4 bases to trimming and J lost 4 bases, with 17 bases between them. CDR3 length equals 16 residues. Germline V gene sequence: CDR1 MNHEY, CDR2 SVGAGI.